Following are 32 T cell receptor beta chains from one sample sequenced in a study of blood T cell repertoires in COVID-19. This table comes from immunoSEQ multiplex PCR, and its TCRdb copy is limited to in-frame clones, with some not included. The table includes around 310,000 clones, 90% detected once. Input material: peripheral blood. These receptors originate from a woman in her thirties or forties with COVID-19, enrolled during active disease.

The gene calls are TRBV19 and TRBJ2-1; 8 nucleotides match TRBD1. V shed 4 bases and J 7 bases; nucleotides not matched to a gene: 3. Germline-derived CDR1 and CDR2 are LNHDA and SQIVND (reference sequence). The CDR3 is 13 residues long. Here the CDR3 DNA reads TGTGCCAGTAGTACTACAGGGGGGAATGAGCAGTTCTTC. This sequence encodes CASSTTGGNEQFF. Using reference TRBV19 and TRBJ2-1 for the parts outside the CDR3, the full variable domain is DGGITQSPKYLFRKEGQNVTLSCEQNLNHDAMYWYRQDPGQGLRLIYYSQIVNDFQKGDIAEGYSVSREKKESFPLTVTSAQKNPTAFYLCASSTTGGNEQFFGPGTRLTVL.

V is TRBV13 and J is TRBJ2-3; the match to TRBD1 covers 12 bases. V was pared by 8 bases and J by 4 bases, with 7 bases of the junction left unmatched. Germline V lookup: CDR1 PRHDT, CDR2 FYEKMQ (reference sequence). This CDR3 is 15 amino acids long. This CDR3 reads CASSGGTGGPDTQYF. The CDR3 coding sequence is TGTGCCAGCTCCGGAGGGACAGGGGGCCCAGATACGCAGTATTTT.

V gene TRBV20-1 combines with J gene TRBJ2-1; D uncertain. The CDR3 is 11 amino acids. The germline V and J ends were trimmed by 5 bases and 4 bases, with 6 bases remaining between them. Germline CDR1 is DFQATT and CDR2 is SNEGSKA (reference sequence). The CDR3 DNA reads TGCAGTGCTTCCCCTTACAATGAGCAGTTCTTC. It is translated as CSASPYNEQFF.

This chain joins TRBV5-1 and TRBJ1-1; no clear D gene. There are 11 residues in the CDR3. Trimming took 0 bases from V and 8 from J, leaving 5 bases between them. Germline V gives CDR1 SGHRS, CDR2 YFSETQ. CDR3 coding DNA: TGCGCCAGCAGCTTGGACGGGGAAGCTTTCTTT. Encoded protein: CASSLDGEAFF.

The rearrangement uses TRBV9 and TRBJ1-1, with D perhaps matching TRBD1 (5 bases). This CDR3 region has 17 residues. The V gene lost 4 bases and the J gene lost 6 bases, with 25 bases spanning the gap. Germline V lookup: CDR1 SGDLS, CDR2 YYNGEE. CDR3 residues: CASSKVQIGHGGAEAFF. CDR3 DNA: TGTGCCAGCAGCAAGGTCCAAATAGGACACGGAGGGGCTGAAGCTTTCTTT.

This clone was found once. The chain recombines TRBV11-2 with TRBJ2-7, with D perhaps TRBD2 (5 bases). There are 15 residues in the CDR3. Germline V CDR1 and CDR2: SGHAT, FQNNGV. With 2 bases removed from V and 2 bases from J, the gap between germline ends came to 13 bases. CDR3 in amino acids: CASSLIAAATYEQYF. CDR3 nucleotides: TGTGCCAGCAGCTTAATAGCAGCGGCCACCTACGAGCAGTACTTC.

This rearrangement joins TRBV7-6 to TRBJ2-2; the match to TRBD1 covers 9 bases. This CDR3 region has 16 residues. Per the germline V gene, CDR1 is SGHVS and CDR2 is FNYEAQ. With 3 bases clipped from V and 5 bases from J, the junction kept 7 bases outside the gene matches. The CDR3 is CASSFRQGEVTGELFF. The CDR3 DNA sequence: TGTGCCAGCAGCTTCCGACAGGGGGAGGTGACCGGGGAGCTGTTTTTT.

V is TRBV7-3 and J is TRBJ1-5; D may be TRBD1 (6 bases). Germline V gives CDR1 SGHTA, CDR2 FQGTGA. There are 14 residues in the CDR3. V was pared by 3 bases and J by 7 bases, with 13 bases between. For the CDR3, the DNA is TGTGCCAGCAGCTTCGGACAGAGAGGGCAGCCCCAGCATTTT. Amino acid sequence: CASSFGQRGQPQHF.

CDR3 nucleotides: TGTGCCAGCAGTCATAAGCACAGACCCTATACGCAGTATTTT. This sequence encodes CASSHKHRPYTQYF. The rearrangement joins TRBV14 to TRBJ2-3; no clear D gene. There are 14 residues in the CDR3. V lost 6 bases and J 7 bases, leaving 17 bases between the germline ends. Germline lookup yields CDR1 SGHDN and CDR2 FVKESK.

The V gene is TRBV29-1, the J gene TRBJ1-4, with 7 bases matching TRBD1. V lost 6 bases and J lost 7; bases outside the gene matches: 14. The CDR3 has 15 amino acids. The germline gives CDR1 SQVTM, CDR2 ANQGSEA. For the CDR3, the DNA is TGCAGCGTAGCGCGACAAGGGGGCGCTGGTGAAAAACTGTTTTTT. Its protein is CSVARQGGAGEKLFF.

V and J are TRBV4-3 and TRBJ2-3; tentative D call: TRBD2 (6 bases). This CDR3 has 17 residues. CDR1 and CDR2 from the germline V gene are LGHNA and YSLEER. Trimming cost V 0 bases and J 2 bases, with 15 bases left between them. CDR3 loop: CASSQDAPGLFTDTQYF. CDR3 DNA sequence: TGCGCCAGCAGCCAAGACGCTCCGGGACTCTTCACAGATACGCAGTATTTT.

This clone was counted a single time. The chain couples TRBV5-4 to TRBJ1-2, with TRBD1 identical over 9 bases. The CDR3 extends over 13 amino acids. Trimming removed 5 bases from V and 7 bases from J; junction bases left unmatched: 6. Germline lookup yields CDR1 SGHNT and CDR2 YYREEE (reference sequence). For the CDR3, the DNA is TGTGCCAGCAGTGAACAGGGGGCGCGTGGCTACACCTTC. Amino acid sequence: CASSEQGARGYTF.

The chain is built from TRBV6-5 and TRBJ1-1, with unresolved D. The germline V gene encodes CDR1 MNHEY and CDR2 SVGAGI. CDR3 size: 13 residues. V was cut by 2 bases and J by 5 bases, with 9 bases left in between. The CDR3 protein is CASSYAQQTEAFF. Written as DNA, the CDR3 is TGTGCCAGCAGTTACGCACAACAGACTGAAGCTTTCTTT.

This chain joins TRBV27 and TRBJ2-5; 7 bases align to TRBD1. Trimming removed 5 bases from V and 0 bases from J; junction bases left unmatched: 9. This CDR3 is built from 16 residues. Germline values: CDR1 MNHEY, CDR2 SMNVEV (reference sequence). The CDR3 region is CASSRTGATYQETQYF. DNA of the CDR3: TGTGCCAGCAGTCGCACAGGGGCGACGTACCAAGAGACCCAGTACTTC.

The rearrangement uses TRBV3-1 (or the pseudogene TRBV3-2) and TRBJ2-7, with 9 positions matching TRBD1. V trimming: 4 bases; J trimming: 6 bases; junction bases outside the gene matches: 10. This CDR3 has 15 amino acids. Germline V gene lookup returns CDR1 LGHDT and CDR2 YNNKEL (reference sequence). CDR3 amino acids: CASSLEGTGFAEQYF. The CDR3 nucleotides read TGTGCCAGCAGCCTAGAAGGGACAGGGTTCGCCGAGCAGTACTTC.

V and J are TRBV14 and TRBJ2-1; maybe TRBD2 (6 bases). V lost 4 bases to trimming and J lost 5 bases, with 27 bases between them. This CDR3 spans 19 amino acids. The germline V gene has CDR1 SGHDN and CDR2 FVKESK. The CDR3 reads CASSPTLHVTGLGDNEQFF. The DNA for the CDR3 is TGTGCCAGCAGCCCTACGCTACATGTAACGGGACTCGGAGACAATGAGCAGTTCTTC.

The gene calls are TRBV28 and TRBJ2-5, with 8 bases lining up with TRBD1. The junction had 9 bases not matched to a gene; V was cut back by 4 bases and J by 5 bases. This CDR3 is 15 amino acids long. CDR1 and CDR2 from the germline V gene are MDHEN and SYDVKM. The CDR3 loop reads CASSSIRQGRETQYF. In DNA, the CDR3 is TGTGCCAGCAGTTCAATTCGACAGGGGCGGGAGACCCAGTACTTC.

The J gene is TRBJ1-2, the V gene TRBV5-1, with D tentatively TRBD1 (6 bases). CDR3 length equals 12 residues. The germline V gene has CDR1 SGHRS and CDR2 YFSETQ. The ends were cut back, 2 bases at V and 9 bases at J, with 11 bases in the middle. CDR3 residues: CASSLQGPRYTF. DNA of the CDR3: TGCGCCAGCAGCTTACAGGGTCCCCGCTACACCTTC.

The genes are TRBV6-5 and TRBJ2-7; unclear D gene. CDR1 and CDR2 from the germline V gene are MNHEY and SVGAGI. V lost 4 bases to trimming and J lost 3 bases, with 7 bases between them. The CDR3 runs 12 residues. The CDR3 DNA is TGTGCCAGCAGTTCGCTCAGCTACGAGCAGTACTTC. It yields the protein CASSSLSYEQYF.

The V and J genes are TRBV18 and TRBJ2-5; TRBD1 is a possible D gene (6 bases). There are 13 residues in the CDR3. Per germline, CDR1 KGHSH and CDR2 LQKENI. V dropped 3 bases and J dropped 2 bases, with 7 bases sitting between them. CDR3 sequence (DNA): TGTGCCAGCTCACCGGGGGCACAAGAGACCCAGTACTTC. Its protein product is CASSPGAQETQYF.

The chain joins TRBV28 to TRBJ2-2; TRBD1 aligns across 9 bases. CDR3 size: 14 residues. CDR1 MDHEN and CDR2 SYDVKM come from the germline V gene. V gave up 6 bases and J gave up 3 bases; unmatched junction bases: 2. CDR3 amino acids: CASSRTGDTGELFF. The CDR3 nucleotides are TGTGCCAGCAGCCGGACAGGGGACACCGGGGAGCTGTTTTTT.

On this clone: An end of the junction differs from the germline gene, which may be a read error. The CDR3 DNA follows: TGTGCCAGCAGTATATGGACAGGGTTTAGCACCGGGGAGCTGTTTTTT. Residues: CASSIWTGFSTGELFF. J is TRBJ2-2 and V is TRBV28, with 8 bases fitting TRBD1. The germline CDR1 and CDR2 sequences are MDHEN and SYDVKM. This CDR3 region has 16 residues.

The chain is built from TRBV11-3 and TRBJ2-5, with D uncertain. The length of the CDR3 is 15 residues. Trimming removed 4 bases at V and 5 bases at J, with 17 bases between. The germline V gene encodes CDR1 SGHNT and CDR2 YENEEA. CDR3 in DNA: TGTGCCAGCAGCTCGAACCCTTTAGCCGGGGAGACCCAGTACTTC. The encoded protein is CASSSNPLAGETQYF.

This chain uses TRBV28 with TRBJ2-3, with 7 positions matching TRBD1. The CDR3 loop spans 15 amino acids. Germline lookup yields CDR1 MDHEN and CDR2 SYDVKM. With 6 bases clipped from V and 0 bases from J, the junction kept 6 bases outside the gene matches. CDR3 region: CASRTGQISTDTQYF. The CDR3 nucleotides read TGTGCCAGCAGGACGGGACAGATCAGCACAGATACGCAGTATTTT.

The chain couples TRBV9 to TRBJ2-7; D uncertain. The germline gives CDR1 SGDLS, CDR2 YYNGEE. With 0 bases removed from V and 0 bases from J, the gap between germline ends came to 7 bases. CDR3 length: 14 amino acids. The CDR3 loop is CASSVGLNSYEQYF. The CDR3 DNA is TGTGCCAGCAGCGTAGGACTGAACTCCTACGAGCAGTACTTC.

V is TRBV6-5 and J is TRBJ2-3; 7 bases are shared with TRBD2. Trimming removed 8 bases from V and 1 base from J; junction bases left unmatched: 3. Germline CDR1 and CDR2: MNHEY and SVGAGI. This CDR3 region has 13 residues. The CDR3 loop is CASVLAGTDTQYF. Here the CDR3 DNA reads TGTGCCAGCGTGCTAGCGGGCACAGATACGCAGTATTTT.

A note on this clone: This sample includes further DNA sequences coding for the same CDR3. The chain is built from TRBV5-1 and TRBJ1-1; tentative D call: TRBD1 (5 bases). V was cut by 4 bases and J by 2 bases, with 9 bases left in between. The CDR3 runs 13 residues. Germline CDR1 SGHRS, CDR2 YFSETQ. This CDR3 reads CASSPQGNTEAFF. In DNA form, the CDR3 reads TGCGCCAGCAGCCCCCAGGGTAACACTGAAGCTTTCTTT.

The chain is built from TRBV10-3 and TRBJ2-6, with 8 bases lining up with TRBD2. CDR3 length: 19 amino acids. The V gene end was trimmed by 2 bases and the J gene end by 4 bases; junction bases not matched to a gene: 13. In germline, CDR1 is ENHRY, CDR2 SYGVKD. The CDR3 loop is CAISETDAGGRLGANVLTF. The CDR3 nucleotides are TGTGCCATCAGTGAGACTGACGCGGGGGGCCGGTTGGGGGCCAACGTCCTGACTTTC.

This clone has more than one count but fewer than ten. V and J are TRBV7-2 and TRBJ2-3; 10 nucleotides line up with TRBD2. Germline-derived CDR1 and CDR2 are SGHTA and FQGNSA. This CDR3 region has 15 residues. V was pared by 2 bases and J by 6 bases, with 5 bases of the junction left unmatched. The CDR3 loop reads CASSLQAGGPDTQYF. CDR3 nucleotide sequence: TGTGCCAGCAGCTTACAAGCGGGAGGGCCGGATACGCAGTATTTT.

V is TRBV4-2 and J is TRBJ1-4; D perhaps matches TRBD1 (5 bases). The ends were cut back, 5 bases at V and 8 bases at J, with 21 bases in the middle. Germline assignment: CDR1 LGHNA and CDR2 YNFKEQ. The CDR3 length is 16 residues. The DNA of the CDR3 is TGTGCCAGCAGCTTACTTGGGGCAGGGACTGACGAAAAACTGTTTTTT. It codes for CASSLLGAGTDEKLFF.

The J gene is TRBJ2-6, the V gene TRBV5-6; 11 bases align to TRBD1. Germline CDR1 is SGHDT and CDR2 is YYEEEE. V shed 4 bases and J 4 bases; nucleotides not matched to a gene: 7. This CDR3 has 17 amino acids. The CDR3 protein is CASSIGQGAPGANVLTF. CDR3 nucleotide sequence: TGTGCCAGCAGCATCGGACAGGGGGCGCCGGGGGCCAACGTCCTGACTTTC.

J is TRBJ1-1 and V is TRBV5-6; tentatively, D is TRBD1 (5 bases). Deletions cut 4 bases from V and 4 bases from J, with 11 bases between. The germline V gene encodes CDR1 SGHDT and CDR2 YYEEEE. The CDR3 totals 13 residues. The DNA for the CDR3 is TGTGCCAGCAGCACCCAGGGTGTCACTGAAGCTTTCTTT. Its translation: CASSTQGVTEAFF. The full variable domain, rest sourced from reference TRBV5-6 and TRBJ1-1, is DAGVTQSPTHLIKTRGQQVTLRCSPKSGHDTVSWYQQALGQGPQFIFQYYEEEERQRGNFPDRFSGHQFPNYSSELNVNALLLGDSALYLCASSTQGVTEAFFGQGTRLTVV.